These T cell receptor beta chains were read from a single sample in a study of cytomegalovirus exposure and HLA in healthy donors. Clones were read by immunoSEQ multiplex PCR, and TCRdb kept only the in-frame ones, dropping some. This table has some 180,000 clones, about 10% appearing once. Sample: PBMCs. Receptors originate from a woman aged 30 to 39 in good health and CMV-seropositive. CDR3s include the opening cysteine and the closing phenylalanine or tryptophan. The D gene is left open where the match is weak. Size tells how often a clone was seen (once, few, many) or the class of an expanded clone, and some rows leave it out.

size: NA; V: TRBV5-1; D: NA; J: TRBJ2-5; CDR3: CASSLTTGVRETQYF; DNA: TGCGCCAGCAGCCTCACTACCGGGGTAAGAGAGACCCAGTACTTC
size: few; V: TRBV5-1; D: TRBD2; J: TRBJ2-5; CDR3: CASNRREEETQYF; DNA: TGCGCCAGCAATCGTCGGGAGGAAGAGACCCAGTACTTC
size: few; V: TRBV5-1; D: TRBD2; J: TRBJ2-1; CDR3: CASSVGTLAGSTAEQFF; DNA: TGCGCCAGCAGCGTCGGAACCCTAGCGGGATCTACTGCTGAGCAGTTCTTC
size: NA; V: TRBV10-3; D: TRBD2; J: TRBJ2-7; CDR3: CAISGPGERGYF; DNA: TGTGCCATCAGTGGTCCGGGAGAGCGGGGGTACTTC
size: few; V: TRBV9; D: TRBD2; J: TRBJ2-7; CDR3: CASSPARAGGGEQYF; DNA: TGTGCCAGCAGCCCGGCGAGAGCGGGGGGCGGGGAGCAGTACTTC
size: NA; V: TRBV4-1; D: NA; J: TRBJ2-3; CDR3: CASSRGRTAAYTDTQYF; DNA: TGCGCCAGCAGCCGTGGACGGACAGCGGCCTACACAGATACGCAGTATTTT
size: NA; V: TRBV10-3; D: TRBD2; J: TRBJ2-5; CDR3: CAISKTGTSRETQYF; DNA: TGTGCCATCAGTAAAACCGGGACTAGCAGAGAGACCCAGTACTTC
size: few; V: TRBV2; D: TRBD1; J: TRBJ1-3; CDR3: CASSERTGRWGNTIYF; DNA: TGTGCCAGCAGTGAGCGGACAGGGCGATGGGGAAACACCATATATTTT
size: few; V: TRBV27; D: NA; J: TRBJ1-5; CDR3: CASSLGQGGQPQHF; DNA: TGTGCCAGCAGTTTAGGGCAGGGAGGTCAGCCCCAGCATTTT
size: NA; V: TRBV6-6; D: TRBD1; J: TRBJ2-4; CDR3: CASSRGQGAAKNIQYF; DNA: TGTGCCAGCAGTCGAGGACAGGGGGCAGCCAAAAACATTCAGTACTTC
size: few; V: TRBV2; D: NA; J: TRBJ1-2; CDR3: CASSASGANYGYTF; DNA: TGTGCCAGCAGTGCCTCAGGGGCCAACTATGGCTACACCTTC
size: few; V: TRBV30; D: TRBD1; J: TRBJ2-7; CDR3: CAWNRDRAYEQYF; DNA: TGTGCCTGGAACCGGGACAGGGCTTACGAGCAGTACTTC
size: NA; V: TRBV7-3; D: NA; J: TRBJ2-5; CDR3: CASSFGGQETQYF; DNA: TGTGCCAGCAGCTTTGGGGGGCAAGAGACCCAGTACTTC
size: few; V: TRBV9; D: NA; J: TRBJ2-7; CDR3: CASSVSGNAYEQYF; DNA: TGTGCCAGCAGCGTTAGCGGCAATGCCTACGAGCAGTACTTC
size: few; V: TRBV7-9; D: TRBD1; J: TRBJ2-4; CDR3: CASSPRQGAKNIQYF; DNA: TGTGCCAGCAGCCCTAGACAGGGGGCCAAAAACATTCAGTACTTC
size: few; V: TRBV10-1; D: NA; J: TRBJ2-1; CDR3: CASSEQAMGEQFF; DNA: TGCGCCAGCAGTGAGCAAGCGATGGGTGAGCAGTTCTTC
size: NA; V: TRBV27; D: TRBD1; J: TRBJ2-7; CDR3: CASSSAGTGDVEQYF; DNA: TGTGCCAGCAGTTCCGCCGGGACAGGCGACGTGGAGCAGTACTTC
size: few; V: TRBV6-5; D: TRBD1; J: TRBJ1-5; CDR3: CASRRDRGMYQPQHF; DNA: TGTGCCAGCAGGAGGGACAGGGGGATGTATCAGCCCCAGCATTTT
size: NA; V: TRBV6-6; D: TRBD1; J: TRBJ1-2; CDR3: CASRWDRDDYGYTF; DNA: TGTGCCAGCAGGTGGGACAGGGACGACTATGGCTACACCTTC
size: NA; V: TRBV19; D: TRBD1; J: TRBJ1-2; CDR3: CASSPDWTGPYGYTF; DNA: TGTGCCAGTAGTCCTGACTGGACAGGCCCCTATGGCTACACCTTC
size: few; V: TRBV29-1; D: NA; J: TRBJ1-3; CDR3: CSVEARGSSGNTIYF; DNA: TGCAGCGTTGAAGCACGAGGAAGCTCTGGAAACACCATATATTTT
size: few; V: TRBV30; D: TRBD1; J: TRBJ1-1; CDR3: CAWIRGRTEAFF; DNA: TGTGCCTGGATAAGGGGGCGCACTGAAGCTTTCTTT
size: NA; V: TRBV5-4; D: TRBD2; J: TRBJ2-1; CDR3: CASRVGLAGVSEQFF; DNA: TGTGCCAGCAGGGTGGGACTAGCGGGAGTTAGTGAGCAGTTCTTC
size: few; V: TRBV5-1; D: NA; J: TRBJ2-3; CDR3: CASRGVRTDTQYF; DNA: TGCGCCAGCAGAGGGGTCCGCACAGATACGCAGTATTTT
size: NA; V: TRBV11-2; D: NA; J: TRBJ1-1; CDR3: CASSLVGVTEAFF; DNA: TGTGCCAGCAGCTTAGTCGGGGTCACTGAAGCTTTCTTT
size: few; V: TRBV2; D: NA; J: TRBJ1-2; CDR3: CASSNRAGYGYTF; DNA: TGTGCCAGCAGCAACAGGGCTGGCTATGGCTACACCTTC
size: few; V: TRBV5-1; D: TRBD1; J: TRBJ1-1; CDR3: CASSPTGTAEQGNTEAFF; DNA: TGCGCCAGCAGTCCAACCGGGACAGCGGAGCAAGGGAACACTGAAGCTTTCTTT
size: few; V: TRBV19; D: NA; J: TRBJ1-2; CDR3: CASSQRRSDSNYGYTF; DNA: TGTGCCAGTAGCCAAAGGAGGTCGGATTCTAACTATGGCTACACCTTC
size: few; V: TRBV9; D: NA; J: TRBJ2-3; CDR3: CASSVDSSGGTDTQYF; DNA: TGTGCCAGCAGCGTGGACTCTTCCGGGGGAACAGATACGCAGTATTTT
size: NA; V: TRBV5-8; D: NA; J: TRBJ2-7; CDR3: CASSLAGILYEQYF; DNA: TGTGCCAGCAGCTTGGCAGGGATCCTCTACGAGCAGTACTTC
size: few; V: TRBV5-1; D: TRBD2; J: TRBJ2-3; CDR3: CASSLGTSGSRPGTDTQYF; DNA: TGCGCCAGCAGCTTGGGTACTAGCGGGAGCCGGCCCGGCACAGATACGCAGTATTTT
size: NA; V: TRBV7-2; D: TRBD2; J: TRBJ2-7; CDR3: CASRLSGRGGEQYF; DNA: TGTGCCAGCAGACTAAGCGGGAGGGGGGGCGAGCAGTACTTC
size: few; V: TRBV6-5; D: TRBD1; J: TRBJ2-4; CDR3: CASSYPTGDQYF; DNA: TGTGCCAGCAGTTACCCCACAGGGGACCAGTACTTC
size: few; V: TRBV7-6; D: NA; J: TRBJ2-6; CDR3: CASSSLGTPDRFSGANVLTF; DNA: TGTGCCAGCAGCTCCCTCGGGACACCGGATAGATTCTCTGGGGCCAACGTCCTGACTTTC
size: NA; V: TRBV2; D: TRBD2; J: TRBJ2-7; CDR3: CASRATSGSSYEQYF; DNA: TGTGCCAGCAGGGCGACTAGCGGGAGCTCCTACGAGCAGTACTTC
size: few; V: TRBV21-1; D: NA; J: TRBJ2-5; CDR3: CASSKGRQGIETQYF; DNA: TGTGCCAGCAGCAAAGGACGACAGGGGATAGAGACCCAGTACTTC
size: NA; V: TRBV6-5; D: TRBD1; J: TRBJ2-2; CDR3: CASRIGQGAAGELFF; DNA: TGTGCCAGCAGAATCGGACAGGGGGCCGCCGGGGAGCTGTTTTTT
size: few; V: TRBV6-1; D: NA; J: TRBJ2-1; CDR3: CASSVLLNSYNEQFF; DNA: TGTGCCAGCAGTGTGTTACTAAACTCCTACAATGAGCAGTTCTTC
size: NA; V: TRBV9; D: NA; J: TRBJ2-1; CDR3: CASSVGGSINYNEQFF; DNA: TGTGCCAGCAGCGTCGGCGGATCCATAAACTACAATGAGCAGTTCTTC
size: NA; V: TRBV27; D: NA; J: TRBJ1-1; CDR3: CASSPYHPARVEAFF; DNA: TGTGCCAGCAGTCCCTACCATCCGGCGCGGGTTGAAGCTTTCTTT
size: NA; V: TRBV7-2; D: TRBD1; J: TRBJ2-7; CDR3: CASSLAAPQGAGSYEQYF; DNA: TGTGCCAGCAGCTTAGCCGCCCCACAGGGGGCCGGCTCCTACGAGCAGTACTTC
size: few; V: TRBV6-5; D: TRBD2; J: TRBJ2-7; CDR3: CASSYPGASGVRQYF; DNA: TGTGCCAGCAGTTACCCGGGGGCTAGCGGGGTGAGGCAGTACTTC
size: few; V: TRBV15; D: TRBD1; J: TRBJ2-7; CDR3: CATTPAPGQAYEQYF; DNA: TGTGCCACCACTCCGGCCCCGGGACAGGCCTACGAGCAGTACTTC
size: NA; V: TRBV9; D: TRBD2; J: TRBJ2-3; CDR3: CTSSVQTRTSGDTDTQYF; DNA: TGTACCAGCAGCGTACAAACACGGACTAGCGGGGACACAGATACGCAGTATTTT
size: NA; V: TRBV6-5; D: NA; J: TRBJ2-1; CDR3: CASSQSSPGLGLFF; DNA: TGTGCCAGCAGTCAGAGCTCTCCGGGATTGGGATTGTTCTTC
size: NA; V: TRBV7-9; D: NA; J: TRBJ1-6; CDR3: CASSLEWTDNSPLHF; DNA: TGTGCCAGCAGCTTAGAGTGGACAGATAATTCACCCCTCCACTTT
size: NA; V: TRBV30; D: NA; J: TRBJ1-2; CDR3: CAWSPPGGNYGYTF; DNA: TGTGCCTGGAGTCCCCCGGGGGGGAACTATGGCTACACCTTC
size: NA; V: TRBV29-1; D: NA; J: TRBJ2-2; CDR3: CSGGEPNTGEPFF; DNA: TGCAGTGGAGGAGAGCCTAACACCGGGGAGCCGTTTTTT
size: NA; V: TRBV29-1; D: NA; J: TRBJ1-4; CDR3: CSVRNGGVNEKLFF; DNA: TGCAGCGTCCGAAACGGGGGGGTTAATGAAAAACTGTTTTTT
size: few; V: TRBV9; D: TRBD2; J: TRBJ2-2; CDR3: CASSVGLAIGELFF; DNA: TGTGCCAGCAGCGTAGGACTAGCGATCGGGGAGCTGTTTTTT
size: NA; V: TRBV29-1; D: TRBD2; J: TRBJ2-1; CDR3: CSVPGTRSYNEQFF; DNA: TGCAGCGTTCCCGGGACTAGGTCCTACAATGAGCAGTTCTTC
size: few; V: TRBV30; D: TRBD1; J: TRBJ1-2; CDR3: CATRQGAPSSGYTF; DNA: TGTGCCACCAGACAGGGGGCTCCCTCCTCCGGCTACACCTTC
size: NA; V: TRBV11-2; D: TRBD2; J: TRBJ2-5; CDR3: CASSPRLAGKTQYF; DNA: TGTGCCAGCAGCCCGCGACTAGCGGGAAAGACCCAGTACTTC
size: NA; V: TRBV29-1; D: TRBD1; J: TRBJ2-5; CDR3: CSVATGGGKTQYF; DNA: TGCAGCGTTGCGACAGGGGGCGGAAAGACCCAGTACTTC